The source of this TCR beta chain is a study of cytomegalovirus exposure and HLA in healthy donors. PCR employed 60 Vbeta and 13 Jbeta primers. Clones were read by immunoSEQ multiplex PCR, and TCRdb kept only the in-frame ones, dropping some. The sample has under 130,000 clones, 55% to 75% seen once. At the time of sampling, donors were nominally healthy, though unrecorded immune exposures were likely. Material for sequencing was PBMCs. This clonotype was obtained from a man aged 25 to 40 in good health and CMV-seropositive.

CDR3 nucleotides: TGTGCCAGCAGCTTAGGCGGGCTAGCGGGGGTTGAGCAGTACTTC. Protein product: CASSLGGLAGVEQYF. V is TRBV7-6 and J is TRBJ2-7; 10 bases are shared with TRBD2. The length of the CDR3 is 15 residues. V shed 1 base and J 7 bases; nucleotides not matched to a gene: 7. Germline CDR1 SGHVS, CDR2 FNYEAQ.